This TCR beta chain stems from a study of identifying expanded T cells in peripheral blood. Overall study findings and caveats: Differentially abundant clones: around 1.2 between replicates, about 16 at around 15 days, more than 18 at four. Clone count variance between roughly 2-week samples rose with total template count.

This clone has at least ten counts. The antigen is undetermined. No infections or other immune events were documented during collection. The assay was immunoSEQ multiplex PCR, and TCRdb's table has in-frame clones only and misses some. This table has approximately 120,000 clones, about 80% appearing once. The source of this sequence is a person between 18 and 75 years old in good health. Sequencing used blood.

CDR3 region: CASRGQTGSPLHF. The CDR3 coding sequence is TGTGCCTCGAGGGGACAAACGGGTTCACCCCTCCACTTT. V and J are TRBV30 and TRBJ1-6; weak D call: TRBD1 (6 bases). V was cut by 7 bases and J by 9 bases, with 16 bases left in between. Germline CDR1 and CDR2: GTSNPN and SVGIG (reference sequence). This CDR3 spans 13 amino acids.